These T cell receptor beta chains were read from a single sample in a study of OX40 agonist ivuxolimab in advanced cancers. The data were produced by immunoSEQ multiplex PCR, yet TCRdb's version contains in-frame clones alone and is incomplete. The sample holds 11,000 or so clones, about 87% seen once. Sequences were derived from CD4+ or CD8+ T cells sorted from blood, sampled in a trial of the OX40 agonist ivuxolimab. The receptors shown here come from an adult with an advanced solid tumor such as melanoma, head and neck, liver or kidney cancer. The CDR3 runs from the conserved cysteine through the conserved F or W. Each record gives: D gene, V gene, clone size, J gene, CDR3 DNA, CDR3 protein. The D gene is left open where the match is weak. Clone sizes are given selectively: once, few, many, or a class where the clone is expanded.

.,TRBV5-4,.,TRBJ2-5,TGTGCCAGCAGCCAAGGTACCGCCCAGGAGACCCAGTACTTC,CASSQGTAQETQYF
.,TRBV9,.,TRBJ2-3,TGTGCCAGCAGCATCGTTTCGGACTGGACGGATACGCAGTATTTT,CASSIVSDWTDTQYF
.,TRBV7-2,.,TRBJ1-5,TGTGCCAGCAGCTTAGACGGAAATAATCAGCCCCAGCATTTT,CASSLDGNNQPQHF
.,TRBV29-1,.,TRBJ2-7,TGCAGCGTTGGGGCAGGGGAGGCCTACGAGCAGTACTTC,CSVGAGEAYEQYF
.,TRBV14,.,TRBJ2-1,TGTGCCAGCAGCCAAGATTTCCTCAATGAGCAGTTCTTC,CASSQDFLNEQFF
.,TRBV5-6,.,TRBJ2-7,TGTGCCAGCAGCTTGGCTCCCCCCCCCTACGAGCAGTACTTC,CASSLAPPPYEQYF
.,TRBV28,.,TRBJ2-3,TGTGCCAGCAGTTGGAGGGGGGGCAGGGATACGCAGTATTTT,CASSWRGGRDTQYF
.,TRBV28,.,TRBJ1-1,TGTGCCAGCAGTTCACTGGATAAAATGAACACTGAAGCTTTCTTT,CASSSLDKMNTEAFF
.,TRBV4-2,.,TRBJ2-7,TGTGCCAGCAGCGCGGAAACCGGGCCATGGGGCTACGAGCAGTACTTC,CASSAETGPWGYEQYF
.,TRBV28,.,TRBJ1-5,TGTGCCAGCAGTTTTATGGGTATAAGCAATCAGCCCCAGCATTTT,CASSFMGISNQPQHF
.,TRBV7-2,.,TRBJ2-7,TGTGCCAGCAGCTTCGGGCCTACCGGCTCCTACGAGCAGTACTTC,CASSFGPTGSYEQYF
TRBD2,TRBV4-2,.,TRBJ2-1,TGTGCCAGCAGCCACACTAGCGGATTGGGTAATGAGCAGTTCTTC,CASSHTSGLGNEQFF
TRBD1,TRBV5-1,.,TRBJ2-7,TGCGCCAGCAGCGTAGGGGGCAACGAGCAGTACTTC,CASSVGGNEQYF
.,TRBV19,.,TRBJ2-1,TGTGCCAGTAGAATCGGCCCTGAGCAGTTCTTC,CASRIGPEQFF
.,TRBV9,.,TRBJ2-3,TGTGCCAGCAGCGACCCCTACAGGGCAGATACGCAGTATTTT,CASSDPYRADTQYF
.,TRBV27,medium-sized,TRBJ2-1,TGTGCCAGCAGTTCACTACAGGGAGGGGAACTGAATGAGCAGTTCTTC,CASSSLQGGELNEQFF
.,TRBV7-3,once,TRBJ1-4,TGTGCCAGCAAATGGGTTGGTCGGCAGGGAGAAAATGAAAAACTGTTTTTT,CASKWVGRQGENEKLFF
.,TRBV9,.,TRBJ2-2,TGTGCCAGCAGCCCACCGGGACTGCCCCCCACCGGGGAGCTGTTTTTT,CASSPPGLPPTGELFF
TRBD2,TRBV4-1,.,TRBJ2-1,TGCGCCAGCAGCCAGAATAGCGGGAGCTCCTACAATGAGCAGTTCTTC,CASSQNSGSSYNEQFF
TRBD1,TRBV5-1,once,TRBJ2-1,TGCGCCAGCAGGCGCCGGACAGGGGGGAATGAGCAGTTCTTC,CASRRRTGGNEQFF
.,TRBV11-2,.,TRBJ2-3,TGTGCCAGCAGCTTGCAGCGGGCCCGAGATACGCAGTATTTT,CASSLQRARDTQYF
.,TRBV6-5,hyperexpanded,TRBJ1-5,TGTGCCAGCAGTTACGCGGGACGAAATCAGCCCCAGCATTTT,CASSYAGRNQPQHF
.,TRBV10-1,.,TRBJ2-5,TGCGCCAGCAGTGAGTCGGCAGGGGCAGAAGAGACCCAGTACTTC,CASSESAGAEETQYF
.,TRBV5-5,few,TRBJ1-2,TGTGCCAGCAGCTTAGCCCAGCAGGTTTCCGGCTACACCTTC,CASSLAQQVSGYTF
TRBD2,TRBV5-1,.,TRBJ2-2,TGCGCCAGCAGCTTGCGTTCTAGCGGGAAATTAACGAACACCGGGGAGCTGTTTTTT,CASSLRSSGKLTNTGELFF
.,TRBV9,.,TRBJ2-6,TGTGCCAGCAGCGCCTTCATCGACTCTGGGGCCAACGTCCTGACTTTC,CASSAFIDSGANVLTF
.,TRBV6-5,.,TRBJ1-1,TGTGCCAGCAGTTACGCCGAAATGAACACTGAAGCTTTCTTT,CASSYAEMNTEAFF
TRBD1,TRBV6-1,few,TRBJ2-3,TGTGCCAGCAGTCACCAGACAGGGGCAGATACGCAGTATTTT,CASSHQTGADTQYF
.,TRBV28,.,TRBJ1-5,TGTGCCAGCAGTTTAGGGACAAGGGATCATCAGCCCCAGCATTTT,CASSLGTRDHQPQHF
.,TRBV28,.,TRBJ1-1,TGTGCCAGCAGTTACGCCCTCATGAACACTGAAGCTTTCTTT,CASSYALMNTEAFF
.,TRBV19,medium-sized,TRBJ2-7,TGTGCCAGTAGTATCGGGGCAGGTGACCTCGGCTACGAGCAGTACTTC,CASSIGAGDLGYEQYF
.,TRBV2,.,TRBJ2-3,TGTGCCAGCGGGACGGGCCCCCGGACGCAGTATTTT,CASGTGPRTQYF
.,TRBV10-3,.,TRBJ2-1,TGTGCCATCACCGGCCTCGGGGATGAGCAGTTCTTC,CAITGLGDEQFF
TRBD2,TRBV18,.,TRBJ2-2,TGTGCCAGCTCACCGTTGACTAGCGGAGACACCGGGGAGCTGTTTTTT,CASSPLTSGDTGELFF
.,TRBV28,.,TRBJ2-3,TGTGCCAGCACCTTGGGGGGACAACACACAGATACGCAGTATTTT,CASTLGGQHTDTQYF
TRBD2,TRBV7-9,.,TRBJ2-1,TGTGCCAGCAGCCCCAGGACTAGCGGGGTAAATGAGCAGTTCTTC,CASSPRTSGVNEQFF
.,TRBV2,.,TRBJ2-7,TGTGCCAGCAATCCTCCGGCCAGGGTTAGCTCCTACGAGCAGTACTTC,CASNPPARVSSYEQYF
.,TRBV4-1,few,TRBJ1-5,TGCGCCAGCAGCCAAGTTTTGTCGCCGAATCAGCCCCAGCATTTT,CASSQVLSPNQPQHF
.,TRBV12-2,.,TRBJ2-1,TGTGCAAGTCGCAATGGGGGTGCGGGAGGCCCCCGGGAGCAGTTCTTC,CASRNGGAGGPREQFF
TRBD2,TRBV6-6,.,TRBJ2-1,TGTGCCAGCAGTAATCTAGCGGGAGGAAACAATGAGCAGTTCTTC,CASSNLAGGNNEQFF
.,TRBV10-2,.,TRBJ1-5,TGCGCCAGCAGTGAGTCCGGCCAGTCCAATCAGCCCCAGCATTTT,CASSESGQSNQPQHF
TRBD2,TRBV6-5,.,TRBJ2-3,TGTGCCAGCAGAGGGGACTACGAGGCAGATACGCAGTATTTT,CASRGDYEADTQYF
TRBD1,TRBV28,.,TRBJ2-7,TGTGCCAGCAGTTCGGACAGGGCCCGTTACTTC,CASSSDRARYF
TRBD2,TRBV11-2,.,TRBJ2-7,TGTGCCAGCAGCTCCCTATTGTCCAGCGGGAGAGTCGAGCAGTACTTC,CASSSLLSSGRVEQYF
.,TRBV10-1,.,TRBJ2-7,TGCGCCAGCAGTGAGTCGGGGCAGGGAATAGGCGAGCAGTACTTC,CASSESGQGIGEQYF